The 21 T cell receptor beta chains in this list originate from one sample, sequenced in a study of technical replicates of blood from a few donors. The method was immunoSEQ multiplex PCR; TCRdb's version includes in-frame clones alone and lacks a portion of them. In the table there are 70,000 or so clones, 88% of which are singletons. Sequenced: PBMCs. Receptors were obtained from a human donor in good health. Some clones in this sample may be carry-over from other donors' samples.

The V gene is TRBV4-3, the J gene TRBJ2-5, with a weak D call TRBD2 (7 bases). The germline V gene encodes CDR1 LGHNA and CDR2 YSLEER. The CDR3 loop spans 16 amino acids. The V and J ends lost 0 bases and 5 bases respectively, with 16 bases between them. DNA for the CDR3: TGCGCCAGCAGCCAAGATTCGAGGGGGGGAGGGGAGACCCAGTACTTC. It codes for CASSQDSRGGGETQYF.

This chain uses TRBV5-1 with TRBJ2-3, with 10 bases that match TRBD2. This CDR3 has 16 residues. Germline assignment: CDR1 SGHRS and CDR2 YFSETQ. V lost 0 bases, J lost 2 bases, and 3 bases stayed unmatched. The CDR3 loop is CASSLVAGGPTDTQYF. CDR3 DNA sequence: TGCGCCAGCAGCTTGGTAGCGGGGGGCCCCACAGATACGCAGTATTTT.

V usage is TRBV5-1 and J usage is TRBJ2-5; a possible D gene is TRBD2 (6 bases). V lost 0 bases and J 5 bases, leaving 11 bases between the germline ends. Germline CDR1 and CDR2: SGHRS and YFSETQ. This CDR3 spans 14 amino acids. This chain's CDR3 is CASSLAGSRETQYF. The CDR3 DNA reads TGCGCCAGCAGCTTGGCCGGGAGTCGGGAGACCCAGTACTTC.

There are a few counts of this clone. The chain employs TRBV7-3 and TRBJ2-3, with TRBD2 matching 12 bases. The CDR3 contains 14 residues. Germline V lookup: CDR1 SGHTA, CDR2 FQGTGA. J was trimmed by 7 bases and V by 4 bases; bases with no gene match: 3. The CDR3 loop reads CASSSGLAGNTQYF. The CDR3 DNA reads TGTGCCAGCAGCTCGGGACTAGCGGGCAATACGCAGTATTTT.

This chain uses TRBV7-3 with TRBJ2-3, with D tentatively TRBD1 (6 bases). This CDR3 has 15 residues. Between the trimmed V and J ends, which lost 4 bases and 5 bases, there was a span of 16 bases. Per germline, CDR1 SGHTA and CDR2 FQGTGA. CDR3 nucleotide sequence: TGTGCCAGCAGCTCTCAAGTGACAGGACGAGATACGCAGTATTTT. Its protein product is CASSSQVTGRDTQYF.

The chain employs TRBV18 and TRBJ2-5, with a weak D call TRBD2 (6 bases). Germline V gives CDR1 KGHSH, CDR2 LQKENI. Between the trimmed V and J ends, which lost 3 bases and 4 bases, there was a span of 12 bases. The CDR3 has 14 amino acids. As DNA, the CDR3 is TGTGCCAGCTCACCTATAAACGGGGGAGAGACCCAGTACTTC. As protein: CASSPINGGETQYF.

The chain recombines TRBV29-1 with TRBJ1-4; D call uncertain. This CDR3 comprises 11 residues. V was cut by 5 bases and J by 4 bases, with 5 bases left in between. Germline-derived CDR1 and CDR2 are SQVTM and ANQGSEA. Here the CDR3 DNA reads TGCAGCGTTTCCCTTAATGAAAAACTGTTTTTT. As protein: CSVSLNEKLFF. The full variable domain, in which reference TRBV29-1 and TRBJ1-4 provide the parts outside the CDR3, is SAVISQKPSRDICQRGTSLTIQCQVDSQVTMMFWYRQQPGQSLTLIATANQGSEATYESGFVIDKFPISRPNLTFSTLTVSNMSPEDSSIYLCSVSLNEKLFFGSGTQLSVL.

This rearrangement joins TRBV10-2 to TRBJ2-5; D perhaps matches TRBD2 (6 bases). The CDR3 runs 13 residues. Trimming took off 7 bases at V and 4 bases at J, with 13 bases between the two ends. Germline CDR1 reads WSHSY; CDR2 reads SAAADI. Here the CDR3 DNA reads TGCGCCAGCACCGTACTAGCTGGAGAGACCCAGTACTTC. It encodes CASTVLAGETQYF.

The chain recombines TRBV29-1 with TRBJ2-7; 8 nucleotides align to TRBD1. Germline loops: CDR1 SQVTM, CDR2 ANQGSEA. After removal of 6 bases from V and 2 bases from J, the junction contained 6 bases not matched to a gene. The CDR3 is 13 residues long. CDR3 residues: CSVQTGDAYEQYF. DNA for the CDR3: TGCAGCGTCCAGACAGGGGACGCCTACGAGCAGTACTTC.

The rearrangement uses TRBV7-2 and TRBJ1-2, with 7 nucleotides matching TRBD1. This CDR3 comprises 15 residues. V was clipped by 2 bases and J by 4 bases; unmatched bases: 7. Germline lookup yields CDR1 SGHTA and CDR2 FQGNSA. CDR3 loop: CASSLLGTEAYGYTF. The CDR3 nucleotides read TGTGCCAGCAGCTTACTCGGGACAGAAGCCTATGGCTACACCTTC.

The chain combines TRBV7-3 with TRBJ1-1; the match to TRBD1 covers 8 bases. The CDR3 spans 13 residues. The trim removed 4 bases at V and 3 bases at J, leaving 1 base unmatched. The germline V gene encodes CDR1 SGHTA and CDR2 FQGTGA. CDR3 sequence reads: CASSWGQDTEAFF. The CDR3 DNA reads TGTGCCAGCAGCTGGGGACAGGACACTGAAGCTTTCTTT.

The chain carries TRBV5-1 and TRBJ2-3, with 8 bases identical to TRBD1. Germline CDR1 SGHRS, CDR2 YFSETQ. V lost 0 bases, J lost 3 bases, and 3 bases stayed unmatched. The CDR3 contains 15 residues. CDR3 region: CASSLGDRGTDTQYF. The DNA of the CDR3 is TGCGCCAGCAGCTTGGGCGACAGGGGTACAGATACGCAGTATTTT.

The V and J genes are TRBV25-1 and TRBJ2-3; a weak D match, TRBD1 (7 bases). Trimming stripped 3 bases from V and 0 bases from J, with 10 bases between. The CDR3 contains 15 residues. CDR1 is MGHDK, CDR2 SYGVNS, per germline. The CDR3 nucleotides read TGTGCCAGCAGTGACCAGGGGGGCAGCACAGATACGCAGTATTTT. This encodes CASSDQGGSTDTQYF.

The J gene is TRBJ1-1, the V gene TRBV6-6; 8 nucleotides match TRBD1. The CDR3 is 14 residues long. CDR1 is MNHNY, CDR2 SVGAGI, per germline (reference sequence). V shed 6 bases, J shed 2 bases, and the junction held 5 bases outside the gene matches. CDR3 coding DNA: TGTGCCAGCAGACCGGACAGGGTCAACACTGAAGCTTTCTTT. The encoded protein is CASRPDRVNTEAFF.

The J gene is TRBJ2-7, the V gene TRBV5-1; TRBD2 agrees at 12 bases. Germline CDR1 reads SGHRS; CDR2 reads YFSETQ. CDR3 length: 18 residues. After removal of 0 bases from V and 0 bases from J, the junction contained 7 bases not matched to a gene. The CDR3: CASSLGASGGGSSYEQYF. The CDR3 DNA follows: TGCGCCAGCAGCTTGGGAGCTAGCGGGGGGGGGAGCTCCTACGAGCAGTACTTC.

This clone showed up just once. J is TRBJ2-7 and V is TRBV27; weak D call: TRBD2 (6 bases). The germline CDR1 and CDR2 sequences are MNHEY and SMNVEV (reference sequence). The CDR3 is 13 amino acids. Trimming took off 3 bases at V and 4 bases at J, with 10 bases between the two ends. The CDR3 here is CASSFNGGYEQYF. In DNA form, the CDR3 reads TGTGCCAGCAGTTTCAACGGGGGTTACGAGCAGTACTTC.

DNA of the CDR3: TGCGCCAGCAGCCATCCCCTCGGGGGGAACTATGGCTACACCTTC. It yields the protein CASSHPLGGNYGYTF. This sequence joins TRBV4-1 and TRBJ1-2; D possibly corresponds to TRBD1 (5 bases). Looked up from germline, CDR1 is MGHRA and CDR2 is YSYEKL. Trimming shortened V by 3 bases and J by 2 bases, and 13 bases separated the two germline ends. The CDR3 is made up of 15 amino acids.

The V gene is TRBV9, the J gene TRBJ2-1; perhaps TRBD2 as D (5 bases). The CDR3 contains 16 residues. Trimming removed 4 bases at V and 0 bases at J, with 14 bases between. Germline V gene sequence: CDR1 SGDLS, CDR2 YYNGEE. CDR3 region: CASSPVAGPSYNEQFF. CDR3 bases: TGTGCCAGCAGCCCGGTCGCGGGTCCCTCCTACAATGAGCAGTTCTTC.

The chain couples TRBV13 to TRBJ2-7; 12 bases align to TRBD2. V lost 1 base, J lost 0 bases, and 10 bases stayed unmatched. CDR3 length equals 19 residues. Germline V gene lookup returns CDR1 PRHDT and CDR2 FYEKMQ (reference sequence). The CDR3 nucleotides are TGTGCCAGCAGCTTAGCCCCGGGACTAGCGGGTATGACCTCCTACGAGCAGTACTTC. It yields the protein CASSLAPGLAGMTSYEQYF.

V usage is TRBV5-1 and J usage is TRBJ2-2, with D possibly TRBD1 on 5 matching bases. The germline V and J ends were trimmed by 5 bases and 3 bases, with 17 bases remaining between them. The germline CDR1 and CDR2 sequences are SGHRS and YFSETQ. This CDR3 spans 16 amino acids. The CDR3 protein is CASSPWQGKDTGELFF. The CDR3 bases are TGCGCCAGCAGTCCCTGGCAGGGTAAAGACACCGGGGAGCTGTTTTTT. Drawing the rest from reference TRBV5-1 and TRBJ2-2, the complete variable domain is KAGVTQTPRYLIKTRGQQVTLSCSPISGHRSVSWYQQTPGQGLQFLFEYFSETQRNKGNFPGRFSGRQFSNSRSEMNVSTLELGDSALYLCASSPWQGKDTGELFFGEGSRLTVL.

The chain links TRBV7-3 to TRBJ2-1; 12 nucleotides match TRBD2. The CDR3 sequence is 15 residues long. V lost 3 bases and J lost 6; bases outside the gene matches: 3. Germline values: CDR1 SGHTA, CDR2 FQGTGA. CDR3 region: CASSLSSGGVNEQFF. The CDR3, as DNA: TGTGCCAGCAGCTTGTCTAGCGGGGGGGTCAATGAGCAGTTCTTC.